The T cell receptor beta chain under discussion was sequenced for a study of shared clonotypes between healthy human individuals. Overall study results and limits: A small donor pool kept down the genetic and exposure-history diversity that was represented. In general, naive subsets displayed greater estimated richness than memory subsets did.

Remarks on this clone: Its antigen is currently unknown.

Deletions cut 11 bases from V and 4 bases from J, with 17 bases between. CDR1 and CDR2 from the germline V gene are MNHNS and SASEGT. The CDR3 sequence is 13 residues long. The authors distributed each subset's genomic DNA evenly over several immunoSEQ plates. Only in-frame clones appear in the TCRdb table, and some are missing; sequencing was by immunoSEQ multiplex PCR. Of some 1,100,000 clones in the sample, around 82% were seen once. The TCR sequence derives from a man aged 18-30 years in good health. Some clones in this sample may be carry-over from other donors' samples. The rearrangement uses TRBV6-1 and TRBJ1-1, with D hard to call. Material: memory CD4+ T cells from PBMCs. The subset here: CD45RA-negative fraction. The CDR3 sequence is CAGSFALGTEAFF. Here the CDR3 DNA reads TGTGCCGGATCCTTCGCGTTGGGCACTGAAGCTTTCTTT.